Listed below are T cell receptor beta chains from one sample, sequenced in a study of T cells in placental villitis. The method was immunoSEQ multiplex PCR; TCRdb's version includes in-frame clones alone and lacks a portion of them. The top ten hold around 8.6% of the sample, which has around 5,700 clones, approximately 78% seen once. What was sequenced was placental tissue containing maternal and fetal cells. These receptors originate from a human patient with infectious villitis; the placental T cells may come from both mother and fetus. Each CDR3 is given with its conserved first and last residue. The D gene is left open where the match is weak. Clone size appears in some rows only: once, few, many, or a class for an expanded clone.

TRBD1	TRBV6-5	TRBJ1-2	-	TGTGCCAGCAGTTACGGAACAGGGGTTAACTATGGCTACACCTTC	CASSYGTGVNYGYTF
-	TRBV7-3	TRBJ2-5	-	TGTGCCAGCAGCTCGGACCTAGGGGAGACCCAGTACTTC	CASSSDLGETQYF
-	TRBV29-1	TRBJ1-2	-	TGCAGCTTCGCAGGAACGGGGTTCGATGGCTACACCTTC	CSFAGTGFDGYTF
-	TRBV27	TRBJ2-3	-	TGTGCCAGCAGAACCCGCAGGGGTAATATAGATACGCAGTATTTT	CASRTRRGNIDTQYF
-	TRBV14	TRBJ1-1	-	TGTGCCAGCAGCCCCACCCGAGCAGGGAACACTGAAGCTTTCTTT	CASSPTRAGNTEAFF
-	TRBV7-6	TRBJ2-5	few	TGTGCCAGCAGCCAGGCCGCGACTTCGGAAGAGACCCAGTACTTC	CASSQAATSEETQYF
TRBD2	TRBV4-2	TRBJ2-5	few	TGTGCCAGCAGCCAAGCTGCTAGCGGGGGGGAGGGAGAGACCCAGTACTTC	CASSQAASGGEGETQYF
-	TRBV7-2	TRBJ1-5	-	TGTGCCAGCAGCTTACACCGCGGGGCCAATCAGCCCCAGCATTTT	CASSLHRGANQPQHF
-	TRBV2	TRBJ2-1	once	TGTGCCAGCGGAATCTACAATGAGCAGTTCTTC	CASGIYNEQFF
-	TRBV5-6	TRBJ1-6	once	TGTGCCAGCAGCTACAGGGACAATTCACCCCTCCACTTT	CASSYRDNSPLHF
-	TRBV7-8	TRBJ2-7	medium-sized	TGTGCCAGCCGGGGGGCCTCCCCCTACGAGCAGTACTTC	CASRGASPYEQYF
TRBD2	TRBV11-3	TRBJ2-5	-	TGTGCCAGCAGGGGGACTAACCAAGAGACCCAGTACTTC	CASRGTNQETQYF
TRBD2	TRBV4-2	TRBJ2-7	-	TGTGCCAGCAGCCAAGATGGGACTAGCGGGGGGGCCGAGCAGTACTTC	CASSQDGTSGGAEQYF
-	TRBV7-9	TRBJ1-2	-	TGTGCCACCCGCAGGGGTCTCTATGGCTACACCTTC	CATRRGLYGYTF
-	TRBV9	TRBJ2-2	-	TGTGCCAGCAGCGTAGATCCCAGGGTGGTCACCGGGGAGCTGTTTTTT	CASSVDPRVVTGELFF
-	TRBV29-1	TRBJ2-3	-	TGCAGCGTTGAAGTCGAGGGGACGCAGTATTTT	CSVEVEGTQYF
-	TRBV6-4	TRBJ2-5	-	TGTGCCAGCAGAGCTACGGGACGGTTACAAGAGACCCAGTACTTC	CASRATGRLQETQYF
-	TRBV6-1	TRBJ2-4	-	TGTGCCAGCAGTGAAGGAGTGGCCAAAAACATTCAGTACTTC	CASSEGVAKNIQYF
-	TRBV5-4	TRBJ2-1	-	TGTGCCAGCACCGCCCACAATGAGCAGTTCTTC	CASTAHNEQFF